The 32 T cell receptor beta chains given below trace back to one sample, sequenced in a study of blood T cell repertoires in COVID-19. Clones were sequenced by immunoSEQ multiplex PCR, and TCRdb holds only the in-frame ones, with some missing. Of fewer than 120,000 clones listed, roughly nine tenths are singletons. The sequenced sample consisted of peripheral blood. These receptors all come from a human donor in a cohort sampled during active COVID-19.

This chain joins TRBV4-2 and TRBJ2-3; possible D gene TRBD1, 6 bases. This CDR3 is 19 amino acids long. CDR1 is LGHNA and CDR2 is YNFKEQ in the germline V gene. Trimming pared 6 bases from V and 6 bases from J, leaving 31 bases between. CDR3 region: CASRVGGSYLQGFGDTQYF. The CDR3 DNA sequence: TGTGCCAGCAGGGTTGGCGGGTCCTACTTACAGGGCTTTGGGGATACGCAGTATTTT.

The V and J genes are TRBV30 and TRBJ1-3; TRBD1 is a possible D gene (5 bases). V lost 6 bases and J lost 1, with 13 bases in between. This CDR3 is built from 14 residues. The germline gives CDR1 GTSNPN, CDR2 SVGIG (reference sequence). DNA of the CDR3: TGTGCCTGTTTACAGGCCTTATCTGGAAACACCATATATTTT. Protein: CACLQALSGNTIYF. Looking up the rest from reference TRBV30 and TRBJ1-3 gives the full variable domain: SQTIHQWPATLVQPVGSPLSLECTVEGTSNPNLYWYRQAAGRGLQLLFYSVGIGQISSEVPQNLSASRPQDRQFILSSKKLLLSDSGFYLCACLQALSGNTIYFGEGSWLTVV.

This rearrangement joins TRBV7-2 to TRBJ1-3; 7 bases are shared with TRBD1. Germline CDR1 is SGHTA and CDR2 is FQGNSA. Trimming cost V 5 bases and J 1 base; bases outside gene matches: 11. The CDR3 covers 17 residues. In nucleotides, the CDR3 is TGTGCCAGCAGCCCGGGAGCGGGCAGGGGGTCTGGAAACACCATATATTTT. This gives the protein CASSPGAGRGSGNTIYF.

The CDR3 nucleotides read TGTGCCAGCCGATCTAGCGGGATCTACAATGAGCAGTTCTTC. Translated, it gives CASRSSGIYNEQFF. V gene TRBV6-6 combines with J gene TRBJ2-1; 9 bases fit TRBD2. J was trimmed by 3 bases and V by 8 bases; bases with no gene match: 5. There are 14 residues in the CDR3. Germline CDR1 and CDR2: MNHNY and SVGAGI (reference sequence).

A single count supports this clone. The V and J genes are TRBV3-1 (or the pseudogene TRBV3-2) and TRBJ1-2, with 7 bases aligning to TRBD1. The ends lost 0 bases at V and 5 bases at J; junction bases unmatched: 6. This CDR3 contains 15 residues. Germline loops: CDR1 LGHDT, CDR2 YNNKEL (reference sequence). CDR3 region: CASSQDLLTGYGYTF. DNA of the CDR3: TGTGCCAGCAGCCAAGATCTCCTGACAGGGTATGGCTACACCTTC.

The genes are TRBV19 and TRBJ2-4; 8 bases align to TRBD1. The CDR3 covers 14 residues. J was trimmed by 4 bases and V by 3 bases; bases with no gene match: 2. The V gene's germline CDR1 is LNHDA and CDR2 SQIVND (reference sequence). This CDR3 is CASSIRTGKNIQYF. The CDR3 DNA follows: TGTGCCAGTAGTATCCGGACAGGGAAAAACATTCAGTACTTC.

The chain uses TRBV30 and TRBJ1-4, with 7 bases identical to TRBD1. The germline V gene encodes CDR1 GTSNPN and CDR2 SVGIG (reference sequence). With V trimmed by 8 bases and J by 0 bases, 15 bases remained unmatched. CDR3 size: 17 residues. The DNA for the CDR3 is TGTGCCGGACGGGACAGAGCACCGAAAACAACTAATGAAAAACTGTTTTTT. Amino acid sequence: CAGRDRAPKTTNEKLFF.

The chain links TRBV6-5 to TRBJ1-6, with a tentative D call TRBD1 (6 bases). Germline lookup yields CDR1 MNHEY and CDR2 SVGAGI. V was trimmed by 10 bases and J by 7 bases, leaving 14 bases between them. This CDR3 region has 13 residues. This CDR3 is CAIRDNKNSPLHF. The DNA for the CDR3 is TGTGCCATTCGGGACAATAAAAATTCACCCCTCCACTTT.

The rearrangement links TRBV10-3 to TRBJ2-7; 9 bases fit TRBD1. Germline trimming cut 5 bases from V and 7 bases from J; bases unmatched to any gene: 3. This CDR3 is built from 12 residues. CDR1 is ENHRY and CDR2 is SYGVKD in the germline V gene. CDR3 nucleotide sequence: TGTGCCATCAGTCAGGACAGGGGTGAGCAGTACTTC. It is translated as CAISQDRGEQYF.

The V call is TRBV5-1, the J call TRBJ2-3; D perhaps matches TRBD1 (6 bases). The CDR3 covers 16 residues. Trimming cost V 4 bases and J 1 base, with 16 bases left between them. Looked up from germline, CDR1 is SGHRS and CDR2 is YFSETQ. The CDR3, as DNA: TGCGCCAGCAGCCCGGGACAAAGCGCGGGCACAGATACGCAGTATTTT. It is translated as CASSPGQSAGTDTQYF.

The chain uses TRBV28 and TRBJ1-5, with 7 bases that match TRBD1. The CDR3 is 17 residues long. Germline assignment: CDR1 MDHEN and CDR2 SYDVKM. Germline trimming cut 8 bases from V and 4 bases from J; bases unmatched to any gene: 17. The chain's CDR3 is CASRGKTGTATNQPQHF. CDR3 nucleotide sequence: TGTGCCAGCCGTGGGAAAACCGGGACAGCGACTAATCAGCCCCAGCATTTT.

The V and J genes are TRBV29-1 and TRBJ1-1, with D possibly being TRBD1 (6 bases). This CDR3 is built from 13 residues. V lost 4 bases to trimming and J lost 1 base, with 10 bases between them. CDR1 is SQVTM, CDR2 ANQGSEA, per germline. CDR3 sequence reads: CSVVGGWNTEAFF. The CDR3 region has the DNA TGCAGCGTTGTAGGGGGATGGAACACTGAAGCTTTCTTT.

The CDR3 loop reads CASSIWTGTNEKLFF. CDR3 nucleotide sequence: TGTGCCAGTAGTATCTGGACAGGAACTAATGAAAAACTGTTTTTT. The J gene is TRBJ1-4, the V gene TRBV19; 7 nucleotides align to TRBD1. The ends lost 3 bases at V and 1 base at J; junction bases unmatched: 2. From germline, CDR1 is LNHDA and CDR2 SQIVND (reference sequence). This CDR3 region has 15 residues. The full variable domain, its missing parts supplied by reference TRBV19 and TRBJ1-4, is DGGITQSPKYLFRKEGQNVTLSCEQNLNHDAMYWYRQDPGQGLRLIYYSQIVNDFQKGDIAEGYSVSREKKESFPLTVTSAQKNPTAFYLCASSIWTGTNEKLFFGSGTQLSVL.

The chain recombines TRBV3-1 (or the pseudogene TRBV3-2) with TRBJ2-5, with TRBD2 identical over 8 bases. This CDR3 has 16 residues. The junction had 9 bases not matched to a gene; V was cut back by 4 bases and J by 2 bases. Per the germline V gene, CDR1 is LGHDT and CDR2 is YNNKEL (reference sequence). CDR3 DNA sequence: TGTGCCAGCAGCCTTAGAGGAGCGGGGGAGCAAGAGACCCAGTACTTC. Its translation: CASSLRGAGEQETQYF.

The chain carries TRBV6-1 and TRBJ2-4; D remains unclear. V was clipped by 3 bases and J by 0 bases, with 15 bases between them. The CDR3 totals 17 residues. Germline CDR1 reads MNHNS; CDR2 reads SASEGT. The CDR3: CASSDSYQYAAKNIQYF. CDR3 nucleotides: TGTGCCAGCAGTGATAGCTACCAATATGCAGCCAAAAACATTCAGTACTTC.

The CDR3 bases are TGTGCCAGCAGTACCGGGACAGGGGCGTTTAATGAGCAGTTCTTC. Protein: CASSTGTGAFNEQFF. This chain joins TRBV28 and TRBJ2-1; 10 nucleotides match TRBD1. The CDR3 contains 15 residues. The V and J ends lost 5 bases and 7 bases, in that order; junction bases with no gene match: 8. CDR1 and CDR2 (germline): MDHEN, SYDVKM.

The chain employs TRBV4-2 and TRBJ1-6, with D hard to call. This CDR3 is 18 amino acids long. Germline CDR1 and CDR2: LGHNA and YNFKEQ. Between the trimmed V and J ends, which lost 0 bases and 0 bases, there was a span of 12 bases. The CDR3: CASSQDLTTSSYNSPLHF. CDR3 nucleotide sequence: TGTGCCAGCAGCCAAGATTTGACAACAAGCTCCTATAATTCACCCCTCCACTTT.

This clone has only one observation. This sequence joins TRBV9 and TRBJ2-7, with TRBD1 matching 7 bases. In germline, CDR1 is SGDLS, CDR2 YYNGEE. The CDR3 has 15 residues. J gave up 7 bases and V 4 bases, and 14 bases lay outside the gene matches. CDR3 protein: CASSSGTAGFREQYF. The CDR3 DNA follows: TGTGCCAGCAGCTCAGGGACAGCCGGGTTTAGAGAGCAGTACTTC.

The chain employs TRBV5-5 and TRBJ2-2; a weak D match, TRBD1 (5 bases). V gave up 0 bases and J gave up 4 bases, with 16 bases separating them. The CDR3 length is 17 residues. Germline loops: CDR1 SGHKS, CDR2 YYEKEE (reference sequence). The CDR3 DNA is TGTGCCAGCAGCTTGGCACCAGGGCGTATTGCCACCGGGGAGCTGTTTTTT. This translates into CASSLAPGRIATGELFF.

The chain recombines TRBV28 with TRBJ1-1, with a tentative D call TRBD1 (5 bases). This CDR3 is 15 amino acids long. The V end lost 3 bases, the J end lost 7 bases, and 18 bases lay between the germline ends. CDR1 and CDR2 (germline): MDHEN, SYDVKM. Here the CDR3 DNA reads TGTGCCAGCAGTTTGATAGGGAACCAGGGCTATGAAGCTTTCTTT. Residues: CASSLIGNQGYEAFF.

This chain joins TRBV18 and TRBJ1-3, with 11 bases that match TRBD1. Germline CDR1 KGHSH, CDR2 LQKENI. V lost 3 bases and J lost 2; bases outside the gene matches: 9. The CDR3 length is 18 residues. This CDR3 is CASSPLPGQGGPGNTIYF. CDR3 nucleotide sequence: TGTGCCAGCTCACCCCTCCCGGGACAGGGGGGCCCTGGAAACACCATATATTTT.

This chain uses TRBV27 with TRBJ1-2, with D possibly TRBD1 on 5 matching bases. CDR1 is MNHEY, CDR2 SMNVEV, per germline (reference sequence). Trimming left V 3 bases short and J 4 bases short, with 12 bases between. The CDR3 runs to 14 residues. This CDR3 is CASSFNRRSYGYTF. The CDR3 DNA reads as TGTGCCAGCAGTTTCAACAGGCGATCCTATGGCTACACCTTC.

For the CDR3, the DNA is TGTGCCAGCAGCGTGGACAGGGTCGGTCAGCCCCAGCATTTT. This sequence encodes CASSVDRVGQPQHF. J is TRBJ1-5 and V is TRBV6-5, with TRBD1 identical over 8 bases. The CDR3 contains 14 residues. Germline assignment: CDR1 MNHEY and CDR2 SVGAGI. V was clipped by 6 bases and J by 6 bases; unmatched bases: 7.

The V and J genes are TRBV30 and TRBJ1-2; 11 bases are a match to TRBD1. Losses at the gene ends were 1 base for V and 4 bases for J; bases not matched to a gene: 5. Germline CDR1 and CDR2: GTSNPN and SVGIG (reference sequence). The CDR3 loop spans 15 amino acids. This chain's CDR3 is CAWSAGTGGIYGYTF. The CDR3 DNA is TGTGCCTGGAGTGCCGGGACAGGGGGTATCTATGGCTACACCTTC.

The V gene is TRBV3-1 (or the pseudogene TRBV3-2), the J gene TRBJ2-3; 9 nucleotides agree with TRBD2. The CDR3 is made up of 17 amino acids. Germline CDR1 reads LGHDT; CDR2 reads YNNKEL (reference sequence). J was trimmed by 4 bases and V by 0 bases; bases with no gene match: 8. CDR3 sequence (DNA): TGTGCCAGCAGCCAAGATTTGGAGCGGGAGGCCGCAGATACGCAGTATTTT. Encoded protein: CASSQDLEREAADTQYF.

The chain combines TRBV5-8 with TRBJ1-1, with D maybe TRBD1 (5 bases). Per the germline V gene, CDR1 is SGHTS and CDR2 is YDEGEE. The CDR3 length is 14 residues. V was trimmed by 5 bases and J by 4 bases, leaving 15 bases between them. The CDR3 is CASRSPGFGTEAFF. CDR3 bases: TGTGCCAGCAGATCGCCAGGGTTCGGCACTGAAGCTTTCTTT.

The gene calls are TRBV10-3 and TRBJ1-6; D is possibly TRBD1 (5 bases). Trimming left V 4 bases short and J 7 bases short, with 14 bases between. The CDR3 loop spans 15 amino acids. Germline V lookup: CDR1 ENHRY, CDR2 SYGVKD. The CDR3 coding sequence is TGTGCCATCAGTGTGTCGGCAGGGATGAATTCACCCCTCCACTTT. Translating it yields CAISVSAGMNSPLHF.

The chain has TRBV7-9 and TRBJ1-2; no reliable D call. The CDR3 totals 14 residues. With 2 bases removed from V and 2 bases from J, the gap between germline ends came to 9 bases. The germline V gene has CDR1 SEHNR and CDR2 FQNEAQ (reference sequence). DNA of the CDR3: TGTGCCAGCAGCTTAAGTTCGGGGAACTATGGCTACACCTTC. Translation gives CASSLSSGNYGYTF. Variable domain in full (rest from reference TRBV7-9 and TRBJ1-2): DTGVSQNPRHKITKRGQNVTFRCDPISEHNRLYWYRQTLGQGPEFLTYFQNEAQLEKSRLLSDRFSAERPKGSFSTLEIQRTEQGDSAMYLCASSLSSGNYGYTFGSGTRLTVV.

This clone showed up just a few times. This sequence joins TRBV7-9 and TRBJ2-1; weak D call: TRBD1 (5 bases). The CDR3 spans 13 residues. With 5 bases removed from V and 9 bases from J, the gap between germline ends came to 14 bases. Germline V gene sequence: CDR1 SEHNR, CDR2 FQNEAQ (reference sequence). Written as DNA, the CDR3 is TGTGCCAGCAGCCGTGGGGCACGGAGTGAGCAGTTCTTC. Its protein product is CASSRGARSEQFF.

The V and J genes are TRBV6-5 and TRBJ2-7; D possibly corresponds to TRBD2 (6 bases). The CDR3 is 15 amino acids. From germline, CDR1 is MNHEY and CDR2 SVGAGI. V lost 6 bases and J lost 0, with 15 bases in between. The DNA for the CDR3 is TGTGCCAGCAGGACTCTAGCGAGAAACTCCTACGAGCAGTACTTC. Amino acids: CASRTLARNSYEQYF.

The chain is built from TRBV4-3 and TRBJ2-7; no clear D. The CDR3 contains 17 residues. Germline loops: CDR1 LGHNA, CDR2 YSLEER. The V end was cut by 0 bases, the J end by 6 bases, with 21 bases between. Here the CDR3 DNA reads TGCGCCAGCAGCCAAGAGGCTGCAGGATTCTTTTTCCCCGAGCAGTACTTC. Encoded protein: CASSQEAAGFFFPEQYF.

The V and J genes are TRBV3-1 (or the pseudogene TRBV3-2) and TRBJ1-6; a possible D gene is TRBD1 (6 bases). Trimming left V 3 bases short and J 4 bases short, with 10 bases between. The CDR3 has 15 amino acids. Germline V gene sequence: CDR1 LGHDT, CDR2 YNNKEL (reference sequence). The CDR3 DNA is TGTGCCAGCAGCCAGACGGACAGATATAATTCACCCCTCCACTTT. This gives the protein CASSQTDRYNSPLHF.